This T cell receptor (beta chain) was documented in a study of T cells in Graves' hyperthyroidism and ophthalmopathy. The germline gives CDR1 DFQATT, CDR2 SNEGSKA (reference sequence). CDR3 size: 13 residues. V dropped 2 bases and J dropped 6 bases, with 13 bases sitting between them. This clonotype was counted at least ten times. Amplification targeted TCR beta CDR3 regions from RNA transcripts. TCR CDR3 regions were first amplified by RT-PCR with HTBI primers. One entry per CDR3 protein, called by TCRdb with MiXCR from the multiplex PCR reads. The sample gives some 620,000 distinct CDR3 sequences, around 15% of which show up once; 3.8% is in the top ten.

What was sequenced was blood. The clonotype comes from a woman younger than 45 with Graves' hyperthyroidism. The chain couples TRBV20-1 to TRBJ1-2; D unresolved. The CDR3 DNA reads TGCAGTGCTAGAATCACCAGAAGGGATGGCTACACCTTC. As protein: CSARITRRDGYTF.